These 21 T cell receptor beta chains were sequenced from one sample in a study of PD-1 blockade in classical Hodgkin lymphoma. Assay: immunoSEQ multiplex PCR; the TCRdb copy retains only in-frame clones and omits some. The sample records around 1,200 clones, about nine tenths being singletons. Following autologous stem cell transplantation, relapse occurred in every patient, and exposure to brentuximab vedotin varied. Material: peripheral blood mononuclear cells (PBMCs), obtained at baseline. Source of these receptors: a human donor with classical Hodgkin lymphoma.

The chain employs TRBV18 and TRBJ1-1; D is uncertain. CDR3 length equals 13 residues. Germline assignment: CDR1 KGHSH and CDR2 LQKENI. The V end lost 1 base, the J end lost 4 bases, and 7 bases lay between the germline ends. CDR3: CASSPQGTTEAFF. As DNA, the CDR3 is TGTGCCAGCTCACCACAGGGAACCACTGAAGCTTTCTTT.

The CDR3 DNA follows: TGTGCCAGCAGCCCCAGTGCGCGGCCGGGGGGGACCGGGGAGCTGTTTTTT. This codes for CASSPSARPGGTGELFF. J is TRBJ2-2 and V is TRBV4-2; 8 bases are a match to TRBD2. Germline CDR1 LGHNA, CDR2 YNFKEQ. The CDR3 sequence is 17 residues long. The J segment lost 5 bases and the V segment lost 4 bases, leaving 12 bases of the junction unmatched.

The J gene is TRBJ2-2, the V gene TRBV2; 8 bases are a match to TRBD1. CDR3 length equals 15 residues. Germline CDR1 and CDR2: SNHLY and FYNNEI. V lost 7 bases, J lost 0 bases, and 4 bases stayed unmatched. In DNA, the CDR3 is TGTGCCAGCACAGGACAGGGAACGAACACCGGGGAGCTGTTTTTT. It yields the protein CASTGQGTNTGELFF.

The chain recombines TRBV6-4 with TRBJ1-5, with D tentatively TRBD1 (5 bases). CDR1 MRHNA and CDR2 SNTAGT come from the germline V gene. V was trimmed by 3 bases and J by 2 bases, leaving 8 bases between them. The length of the CDR3 is 14 residues. The CDR3 is CASSEGVGNQPQHF. The CDR3 DNA is TGTGCCAGCAGTGAGGGGGTTGGCAATCAGCCCCAGCATTTT.

The chain is built from TRBV5-1 and TRBJ2-3; D is uncertain. The germline V gene has CDR1 SGHRS and CDR2 YFSETQ. Trimming left V 0 bases short and J 6 bases short, with 8 bases between. The length of the CDR3 is 13 residues. Here the CDR3 reads CASSLEFGDTQYF. In DNA, the CDR3 is TGCGCCAGCAGCTTGGAGTTCGGGGATACGCAGTATTTT.

V gene TRBV7-9 combines with J gene TRBJ1-2; TRBD1 matches at 8 bases. The germline V gene encodes CDR1 SEHNR and CDR2 FQNEAQ (reference sequence). The CDR3 has 14 residues. The trim removed 5 bases at V and 0 bases at J, leaving 2 bases unmatched. The CDR3 loop reads CASSVGQANYGYTF. CDR3 nucleotides: TGTGCCAGCAGCGTGGGACAGGCTAACTATGGCTACACCTTC.

This chain connects TRBV18 to TRBJ2-1; maybe TRBD1 (5 bases). Looked up from germline, CDR1 is KGHSH and CDR2 is LQKENI. Trimming left V 2 bases short and J 0 bases short, with 17 bases between. The CDR3 covers 18 residues. CDR3 region: CASSPWINRTHSYNEQFF. CDR3 nucleotides: TGTGCCAGCTCACCATGGATCAATAGGACACACTCCTACAATGAGCAGTTCTTC.

This chain connects TRBV11-3 to TRBJ1-1; tentatively, D is TRBD1 (5 bases). Germline V gives CDR1 SGHNT, CDR2 YENEEA. With 1 base removed from V and 4 bases from J, the gap between germline ends came to 10 bases. There are 14 residues in the CDR3. This chain's CDR3 is CASSLGQGGTEAFF. The DNA of the CDR3 is TGTGCCAGCAGCTTAGGGCAGGGAGGCACTGAAGCTTTCTTT.

The chain recombines TRBV25-1 with TRBJ1-5; TRBD1 might be the D (6 bases). The length of the CDR3 is 13 residues. The germline V gene encodes CDR1 MGHDK and CDR2 SYGVNS. V was shortened by 5 bases and J by 7 bases, with 12 bases between the two germline ends. CDR3 protein: CASSRTVGQPQHF. As DNA, the CDR3 is TGTGCCAGCAGTAGGACAGTTGGGCAGCCCCAGCATTTT.

This chain joins TRBV6-1 and TRBJ1-2, with a possible D match to TRBD1 (5 bases). Germline V lookup: CDR1 MNHNS, CDR2 SASEGT. Trimming took 8 bases from V and 4 from J, leaving 11 bases between them. The CDR3 runs to 12 residues. The CDR3 DNA follows: TGTGCCAGCCGCGGGGCGGCCTATGGCTACACCTTC. Translation gives CASRGAAYGYTF.

This chain uses TRBV7-9 with TRBJ1-2; D not resolved. The CDR3 loop spans 15 amino acids. From germline, CDR1 is SEHNR and CDR2 FQNEAQ (reference sequence). The germline V and J ends were trimmed by 5 bases and 4 bases, with 17 bases remaining between them. The CDR3: CASSGHHGKTYGYTF. CDR3 in DNA: TGTGCCAGCAGCGGGCACCATGGAAAGACCTATGGCTACACCTTC.

V is TRBV6-1 and J is TRBJ2-3; TRBD1 matches 7 bases. V was clipped by 6 bases and J by 4 bases; unmatched bases: 4. CDR1 and CDR2 (germline): MNHNS, SASEGT. The CDR3 is 13 residues long. The CDR3 DNA is TGTGCCAGCAGCCGACAGGGTTCAGATACGCAGTATTTT. Encoded protein: CASSRQGSDTQYF.

The genes are TRBV4-2 and TRBJ1-1, with a possible D match to TRBD1 (5 bases). The CDR3 contains 14 residues. Trimming stripped 3 bases from V and 5 bases from J, with 13 bases between. From germline, CDR1 is LGHNA and CDR2 YNFKEQ. CDR3 loop: CASSHSVGGTEAFF. CDR3 in DNA: TGTGCCAGCAGCCATTCCGTCGGGGGAACTGAAGCTTTCTTT.

This clone is a singleton in its sample. This sequence joins TRBV19 and TRBJ1-5, with D uncertain. The germline V gene has CDR1 LNHDA and CDR2 SQIVND (reference sequence). CDR3 length equals 15 residues. Trimming shortened V by 1 base and J by 2 bases, and 9 bases separated the two germline ends. The CDR3: CASSIVPGGNQPQHF. As DNA, the CDR3 is TGTGCCAGTAGTATAGTCCCGGGTGGCAATCAGCCCCAGCATTTT.

The J gene is TRBJ2-1, the V gene TRBV20-1; D gene ambiguous. The CDR3 is 10 amino acids. Germline CDR1 reads DFQATT; CDR2 reads SNEGSKA (reference sequence). V lost 8 bases to trimming and J lost 8 bases, with 10 bases between them. This CDR3 reads CSPFADEQFF. Written as DNA, the CDR3 is TGCAGTCCCTTCGCCGATGAGCAGTTCTTC.

The gene calls are TRBV5-1 and TRBJ2-4; possible D gene TRBD2, 7 bases. This CDR3 region has 13 residues. Germline V gives CDR1 SGHRS, CDR2 YFSETQ. The V end was cut by 1 base, the J end by 9 bases, with 11 bases between. CDR3 loop: CASSLRGGRIQYF. The CDR3 region has the DNA TGCGCCAGCAGCTTGAGGGGGGGGCGCATTCAGTACTTC.

The CDR3 DNA follows: TGTGCCAGCAGCTTATCGAATGGATGGGAGTATGGCTACACCTTC. Protein: CASSLSNGWEYGYTF. V usage is TRBV7-6 and J usage is TRBJ1-2; D uncertain. Trimming took off 2 bases at V and 5 bases at J, with 15 bases between the two ends. CDR1 and CDR2 (germline): SGHVS, FNYEAQ. CDR3 size: 15 residues.

This rearrangement joins TRBV18 to TRBJ1-5; D not certain. The CDR3 loop spans 13 amino acids. V was pared by 7 bases and J by 0 bases, with 7 bases between. Germline V gene data show CDR1 as KGHSH and CDR2 as LQKENI. CDR3 coding DNA: TGTGCCAGCTTCGTCAATAGCAATCAGCCCCAGCATTTT. It is translated as CASFVNSNQPQHF.

This clone was counted a single time. The rearrangement links TRBV6-1 to TRBJ2-7; 7 nucleotides match TRBD2. J gave up 4 bases and V 7 bases, and 4 bases lay outside the gene matches. The CDR3 sequence is 12 residues long. Germline CDR1 and CDR2: MNHNS and SASEGT. The chain's CDR3 is CASIGGGYEQYV. In DNA, the CDR3 is TGTGCCAGCATTGGGGGGGGTTACGAGCAGTACGTC.

This clone was seen only a few times. The DNA of the CDR3 is TGTGCCAGCAGCCAAGAAGACAGGGCAGGAGAGACCCAGTACTTC. Its protein product is CASSQEDRAGETQYF. This sequence joins TRBV5-4 and TRBJ2-5, with 7 nucleotides matching TRBD1. Trimming removed 4 bases from V and 4 bases from J; junction bases left unmatched: 10. Germline V gives CDR1 SGHNT, CDR2 YYREEE (reference sequence). This CDR3 spans 15 amino acids.

The chain carries TRBV4-2 and TRBJ2-1, with 14 bases fitting TRBD2. CDR1 and CDR2 (germline): LGHNA, YNFKEQ. The CDR3 length is 20 residues. V was pared by 1 base and J by 7 bases, with 15 bases of the junction left unmatched. This CDR3 reads CASSQGSKGLAGALRNEQFF. The CDR3 region has the DNA TGTGCCAGCAGCCAAGGGAGTAAGGGACTAGCGGGAGCCCTTCGGAATGAGCAGTTCTTC.